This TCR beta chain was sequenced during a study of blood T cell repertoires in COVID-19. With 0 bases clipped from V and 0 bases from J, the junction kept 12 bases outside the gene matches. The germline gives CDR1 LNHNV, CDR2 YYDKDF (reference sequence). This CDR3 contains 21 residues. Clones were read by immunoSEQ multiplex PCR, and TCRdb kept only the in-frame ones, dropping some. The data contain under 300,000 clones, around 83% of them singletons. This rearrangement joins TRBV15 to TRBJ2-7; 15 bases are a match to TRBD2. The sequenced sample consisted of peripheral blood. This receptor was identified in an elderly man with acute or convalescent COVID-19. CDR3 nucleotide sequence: TGTGCCACCAGCAGAGAGAACCTATTGGGGACTAGCGGGGGGAGCTCCTACGAGCAGTACTTC. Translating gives CATSRENLLGTSGGSSYEQYF.